The 32 T cell receptor beta chains in this list originate from one sample, sequenced in a study of CD8 T cells in Susac syndrome. Roughly 0.45 to 1 ug RNA was reverse transcribed with random hexamers. One entry per CDR3 protein results from TCRdb running MiXCR on the immunoSEQ multiplex PCR reads. The sample records some 60,000 distinct CDR3 sequences, approximately 94% being singletons. Sequencing was done on a sample of CD8+ T cells from PBMCs. These receptors came from a human donor in good health.

This sequence joins TRBV5-6 and TRBJ2-7, with 9 bases aligning to TRBD2. This CDR3 comprises 15 residues. The V segment lost 0 bases and the J segment 7 bases; nucleotides outside the gene matches: 8. Germline V gene sequence: CDR1 SGHDT, CDR2 YYEEEE. CDR3 protein: CASSLGGAGGREQYF. The CDR3 nucleotides are TGTGCCAGCAGCTTGGGGGGAGCGGGAGGACGGGAGCAGTACTTC.

The chain joins TRBV2 to TRBJ2-7; perhaps TRBD2 as D (8 bases). Germline CDR1 and CDR2: SNHLY and FYNNEI. V lost 4 bases to trimming and J lost 2 bases, with 12 bases between them. The CDR3 loop spans 14 amino acids. Here the CDR3 reads CASSVSGTAYEQYF. The CDR3 DNA reads TGTGCCAGCAGTGTTAGCGGGACAGCCTACGAGCAGTACTTC.

V is TRBV7-9 and J is TRBJ1-1, with no clear D. The germline V gene has CDR1 SEHNR and CDR2 FQNEAQ (reference sequence). This CDR3 has 11 residues. The germline V and J ends were trimmed by 1 base and 8 bases, with 5 bases remaining between them. The CDR3 protein is CASSLVGEAFF. In DNA form, the CDR3 reads TGTGCCAGCAGCTTAGTAGGGGAAGCTTTCTTT.

This clonotype has a single count. The chain is built from TRBV24-1 and TRBJ2-1; D is undetermined. The V gene's germline CDR1 is KGHDR and CDR2 SFDVKD. Deletions cut 5 bases from V and 2 bases from J, with 9 bases between. The CDR3 is 14 amino acids. As DNA, the CDR3 is TGTGCCACCAGTGCGGCTGGGCCCTACAATGAGCAGTTCTTC. Amino acid sequence: CATSAAGPYNEQFF.

The rearrangement joins TRBV29-1 to TRBJ2-2; D is perhaps TRBD2 (5 bases). Trimming pared 3 bases from V and 5 bases from J, leaving 7 bases between. CDR3 size: 12 residues. The germline CDR1 and CDR2 sequences are SQVTM and ANQGSEA. In nucleotides, the CDR3 is TGCAGCGTTGAGAGGGTAACCGGGGAGCTGTTTTTT. Amino acid sequence: CSVERVTGELFF.

The chain is built from TRBV7-9 and TRBJ2-1; D ambiguous. The CDR3 extends over 14 amino acids. V shed 5 bases and J shed 6 bases, with 14 bases lying between them. CDR1 and CDR2 (germline): SEHNR, FQNEAQ (reference sequence). The CDR3 reads CASSPYAPGNEQFF. As DNA, the CDR3 is TGTGCCAGCAGCCCCTATGCGCCTGGCAATGAGCAGTTCTTC.

This chain links TRBV9 with TRBJ2-7; D not certain. Trimming removed 0 bases at V and 3 bases at J, with 13 bases between. CDR3 length: 15 amino acids. Germline-derived CDR1 and CDR2 are SGDLS and YYNGEE. The CDR3: CASSVVTSPLYEQYF. DNA of the CDR3: TGTGCCAGCAGCGTAGTAACCTCCCCCCTCTACGAGCAGTACTTC.

This chain uses TRBV14 with TRBJ1-6; D might be TRBD1 (6 bases). CDR3 size: 16 residues. Deletions cut 0 bases from V and 6 bases from J, with 12 bases between. Germline lookup yields CDR1 SGHDN and CDR2 FVKESK. The CDR3 protein is CASSQEFQGPNSPLHF. The CDR3 nucleotides read TGTGCCAGCAGCCAAGAGTTCCAGGGGCCTAATTCACCCCTCCACTTT.

The chain carries TRBV6-2 or TRBV6-3 and TRBJ1-2; tentatively, D is TRBD1 (5 bases). V dropped 1 base and J dropped 4 bases, with 13 bases sitting between them. Germline V gene data show CDR1 as MNHEY and CDR2 as SVGEGT. The CDR3 loop spans 15 amino acids. In DNA form, the CDR3 reads TGTGCCAGCAGTTACTGGGCCCCGGGGCCCTATGGCTACACCTTC. Its translation is CASSYWAPGPYGYTF.

The V call is TRBV5-1, the J call TRBJ2-3; the D is unclear. V dropped 1 base and J dropped 15 bases, with 6 bases sitting between them. The CDR3 covers 9 residues. CDR1 SGHRS and CDR2 YFSETQ come from the germline V gene. Here the CDR3 reads CASSLLVYF. The CDR3 DNA sequence: TGCGCCAGCAGCTTGTTAGTATATTTT.

Only a few counts were recorded for this clonotype. The rearrangement links TRBV5-1 to TRBJ2-3, with D tentatively TRBD1 (5 bases). Trimming removed 0 bases at V and 2 bases at J, with 10 bases between. Germline V gene lookup returns CDR1 SGHRS and CDR2 YFSETQ. The CDR3 is 15 residues long. This CDR3 reads CASSLEGQYTDTQYF. CDR3 coding DNA: TGCGCCAGCAGCTTGGAGGGGCAGTACACAGATACGCAGTATTTT.

The chain combines TRBV6-5 with TRBJ2-3; 10 bases map to TRBD2. Germline lookup yields CDR1 MNHEY and CDR2 SVGAGI. The CDR3 spans 15 residues. After removal of 5 bases from V and 2 bases from J, the junction contained 4 bases not matched to a gene. The CDR3 region is CASSATSGDTDTQYF. In DNA form, the CDR3 reads TGTGCCAGCAGTGCCACTAGCGGGGACACAGATACGCAGTATTTT.

J is TRBJ2-2 and V is TRBV12-3 or TRBV12-4; the match to TRBD1 covers 10 bases. The CDR3 is made up of 15 amino acids. V dropped 6 bases and J dropped 7; count of bases not matched to a gene: 8. CDR3 sequence reads: CASSRDRGIGGELFF. DNA of the CDR3: TGTGCCAGCAGCCGGGACAGGGGAATTGGCGGGGAGCTGTTTTTT.

V gene TRBV10-3 combines with J gene TRBJ2-7; no clear D gene. Germline V gene sequence: CDR1 ENHRY, CDR2 SYGVKD. The CDR3 is made up of 11 amino acids. Trimming removed 1 base at V and 5 bases at J, with 3 bases between. The CDR3: CAISEWNEQYF. For the CDR3, the DNA is TGTGCCATCAGTGAGTGGAACGAGCAGTACTTC.

This clonotype was seen once. CDR3 protein: CASSFGPSPLHF. The CDR3 DNA sequence: TGTGCCAGCAGCTTTGGCCCTTCACCCCTCCACTTT. The chain recombines TRBV5-6 with TRBJ1-6; D remains ambiguous. The CDR3 is 12 amino acids. V was cut by 2 bases and J by 9 bases, with 6 bases left in between. CDR1 is SGHDT, CDR2 YYEEEE, per germline.

The chain links TRBV4-1 to TRBJ1-5; TRBD1 might be the D (5 bases). The germline gives CDR1 MGHRA, CDR2 YSYEKL. The CDR3 consists of 17 residues. Trimming stripped 4 bases from V and 0 bases from J, with 16 bases between. In nucleotides, the CDR3 is TGCGCCAGCAGCCCCGGGGATGGGGGTTTTAGCAATCAGCCCCAGCATTTT. Translation gives CASSPGDGGFSNQPQHF.

The gene calls are TRBV7-3 and TRBJ2-2; tentative D call: TRBD2 (5 bases). CDR1 and CDR2 (germline): SGHTA, FQGTGA. Trimming removed 5 bases from V and 4 bases from J, with 17 bases in between. CDR3 size: 16 residues. The CDR3 nucleotides are TGTGCCAGCAGCCTCGGACTTCCCCGGGCCACCGGGGAGCTGTTTTTT. This sequence encodes CASSLGLPRATGELFF.

This clonotype has only one observation. The chain joins TRBV6-4 to TRBJ2-1; either TRBD1 or TRBD2 may fit D (6 bases each). V lost 4 bases, J lost 3 bases, and 13 bases lay in between. Germline V gene data show CDR1 as MRHNA and CDR2 as SNTAGT. The CDR3 consists of 15 residues. The CDR3 coding sequence is TGTGCCAGCAGTGGAGGAGGGGGTGGCTACAATGAGCAGTTCTTC. As protein: CASSGGGGGYNEQFF.

This sequence joins TRBV7-9 and TRBJ2-5; 10 bases are shared with TRBD1. CDR1 and CDR2 from the germline V gene are SEHNR and FQNEAQ (reference sequence). The junction had 10 bases not matched to a gene; V was cut back by 4 bases and J by 5 bases. The CDR3 length is 16 residues. The chain's CDR3 is CASSYRDRGISETQYF. The CDR3 DNA reads TGTGCCAGCAGCTACCGGGACAGGGGAATCTCGGAGACCCAGTACTTC.

This clonotype occurred once. The rearrangement joins TRBV5-1 to TRBJ2-2, with D possibly matching TRBD1 (6 bases). The CDR3 sequence is 15 residues long. Germline V gene lookup returns CDR1 SGHRS and CDR2 YFSETQ. Trimming cost V 2 bases and J 6 bases, with 14 bases left between them. The CDR3 spells CASSFVTGLSGELFF. CDR3 DNA sequence: TGCGCCAGCAGCTTCGTGACAGGACTGTCCGGGGAGCTGTTTTTT.

The gene calls are TRBV19 and TRBJ1-2; D possibly corresponds to TRBD1 (5 bases). Trimming removed 5 bases at V and 4 bases at J, with 20 bases between. The germline V gene encodes CDR1 LNHDA and CDR2 SQIVND (reference sequence). CDR3 length: 16 amino acids. CDR3 amino acids: CASSLTEDGGAYGYTF. The CDR3 DNA follows: TGTGCCAGTAGTCTCACAGAGGACGGCGGGGCCTATGGCTACACCTTC.

This clonotype has a single count. The chain recombines TRBV15 with TRBJ2-2; D not certain. Per germline, CDR1 LNHNV and CDR2 YYDKDF (reference sequence). CDR3 size: 16 residues. Trimming stripped 3 bases from V and 1 base from J, with 12 bases between. Written as DNA, the CDR3 is TGTGCCACCAGCAGCTCAGATAGATTGAACACCGGGGAGCTGTTTTTT. This encodes CATSSSDRLNTGELFF.

The gene calls are TRBV12-3 or TRBV12-4 and TRBJ2-7; D might be TRBD2 (7 bases). V dropped 3 bases and J dropped 3 bases, with 9 bases sitting between them. This CDR3 comprises 13 residues. CDR3 amino acids: CASSLGGLYEQYF. The DNA of the CDR3 is TGTGCCAGCAGTTTGGGGGGGCTCTACGAGCAGTACTTC.

This chain links TRBV7-9 with TRBJ2-1, with 8 positions matching TRBD2. Unmatched junction bases numbered 16, after V lost 5 bases and J lost 7 bases. This CDR3 comprises 17 residues. Looked up from germline, CDR1 is SEHNR and CDR2 is FQNEAQ (reference sequence). CDR3 protein: CASSPPGSGAWDNEQFF. The DNA for the CDR3 is TGTGCCAGCAGCCCCCCCGGTAGCGGGGCCTGGGATAATGAGCAGTTCTTC.

This rearrangement joins TRBV4-1 to TRBJ2-5; the D is unclear. Germline V gene lookup returns CDR1 MGHRA and CDR2 YSYEKL. V lost 0 bases and J lost 5, with 7 bases in between. This CDR3 has 13 amino acids. CDR3: CASSQDVEETQYF. In nucleotides, the CDR3 is TGCGCCAGCAGCCAAGACGTAGAGGAGACCCAGTACTTC.

V and J are TRBV6-2 or TRBV6-3 and TRBJ2-3; weak D call: TRBD1 (6 bases). The CDR3 is 16 amino acids. Trimming pared 0 bases from V and 1 base from J, leaving 11 bases between. Germline-derived CDR1 and CDR2 are MNHEY and SVGEGT. CDR3 sequence reads: CASSYSPRGGTDTQYF. Written as DNA, the CDR3 is TGTGCCAGCAGTTACTCGCCCAGGGGAGGCACAGATACGCAGTATTTT.

The chain combines TRBV4-3 with TRBJ1-2, with 7 positions matching TRBD1. Trimming at V came to 1 base and at J to 3 bases, leaving 2 bases not matched to a gene. CDR1 and CDR2 (germline): LGHNA, YSLEER. CDR3 size: 14 residues. The CDR3 is CASSQVGTDYGYTF. The DNA of the CDR3 is TGCGCCAGCAGCCAAGTTGGGACAGACTATGGCTACACCTTC.

The chain has TRBV9 and TRBJ2-7; 8 bases are a match to TRBD2. Germline V gene sequence: CDR1 SGDLS, CDR2 YYNGEE. The CDR3 extends over 16 amino acids. V was pared by 4 bases and J by 5 bases, with 14 bases of the junction left unmatched. CDR3 in DNA: TGTGCCAGCAGCCCCCTGGCGCCGGGGGGGCCCGACGAGCAGTACTTC. Amino acids: CASSPLAPGGPDEQYF.

The chain carries TRBV7-8 and TRBJ1-1; D gene ambiguous. Germline CDR1 reads SGHVS; CDR2 reads FQNEAQ. The V gene lost 3 bases and the J gene lost 5 bases, with 19 bases spanning the gap. The CDR3 sequence is 16 residues long. CDR3 amino acids: CASSFYYVGAGTEAFF. CDR3 in DNA: TGTGCCAGCAGCTTCTACTACGTGGGCGCGGGAACTGAAGCTTTCTTT.

V and J are TRBV19 and TRBJ1-5, with unresolved D. The CDR3 is 15 amino acids. From germline, CDR1 is LNHDA and CDR2 SQIVND (reference sequence). With 2 bases removed from V and 0 bases from J, the gap between germline ends came to 8 bases. This CDR3 is CASSISSYSNQPQHF. The CDR3 nucleotides read TGTGCCAGTAGTATATCTAGTTATAGCAATCAGCCCCAGCATTTT.

The chain combines TRBV5-1 with TRBJ1-1; D unclear. In germline, CDR1 is SGHRS, CDR2 YFSETQ. The V end lost 4 bases, the J end lost 3 bases, and 10 bases lay between the germline ends. This CDR3 region has 13 residues. CDR3 nucleotides: TGCGCCAGCAGCCCGTGGAGCCACACTGAAGCTTTCTTT. This gives the protein CASSPWSHTEAFF.

The genes are TRBV11-2 and TRBJ2-7; 7 positions match TRBD2. The V gene's germline CDR1 is SGHAT and CDR2 FQNNGV. V shed 5 bases, J shed 4 bases, and the junction held 8 bases outside the gene matches. CDR3 length equals 14 residues. As DNA, the CDR3 is TGTGCCAGCAGCCACACGGCGGGGGAATACGAGCAGTACTTC. Translation gives CASSHTAGEYEQYF.